These T cell receptor beta chains were read from a single sample in a study of Tregs in tolerant kidney transplant recipients. Clones were sequenced by immunoSEQ multiplex PCR, and TCRdb holds only the in-frame ones, with some missing. The table records about 94,000 clones, over 85% of them present only once. Here the sequenced sample was CD4+ T cells from blood, taken before the transplant. The origin of the receptors is a human donor who received a combined kidney and bone marrow transplant. Both conserved end residues are part of each CDR3. The D gene is left open where the match is weak. A clone size is listed for some rows: how often the clone was seen (once, few, many), or a class if it is expanded.

NA NA 14 TRBJ2-5 TRBV5-5 TGTGCCAGCAGCTTAGCCAGGGTCCAAGAGACCCAGTACTTC CASSLARVQETQYF
TRBD1 NA 13 TRBJ1-2 TRBV11-1 TGTGCCAGCAGCTTAGAGGGGGCCATTGGCTACACCTTC CASSLEGAIGYTF
NA NA 11 TRBJ1-1 TRBV19 TGTGCCAGTACAGAGAACACTGAAGCTTTCTTT CASTENTEAFF
NA NA 13 TRBJ2-1 TRBV11-3 TGTGCCAGCAGCCTCGCGGCCTACAATGAGCAGTTCTTC CASSLAAYNEQFF
NA NA 14 TRBJ2-7 TRBV7-2 TGTGCCAGCAGAATTGGGGGGAGCTCCTACGAGCAGTACTTC CASRIGGSSYEQYF
NA NA 13 TRBJ1-3 TRBV6-6 TGTGCCAGCAGTTACGTATCTGGAAACACCATATATTTT CASSYVSGNTIYF
TRBD1 NA 14 TRBJ2-3 TRBV7-2 TGTGCCAGCAGCAGGGACAGGGTCACAGATACGCAGTATTTT CASSRDRVTDTQYF
NA NA 16 TRBJ1-6 TRBV9 TGTGCCAGCAGCGAGTCCCCGAGCTCCTATAATTCACCCCTCCACTTT CASSESPSSYNSPLHF
NA NA 13 TRBJ2-1 TRBV7-3 TGTGCCAGCAGCCCCCCAGGGGAGCGCGAGCAGTTCTTC CASSPPGEREQFF
TRBD2 NA 20 TRBJ2-3 TRBV27 TGTGCCAGCACCTACCTCCCTCCGGGGTTAGCGGGGGTGGCCACAGATACGCAGTATTTT CASTYLPPGLAGVATDTQYF
TRBD2 NA 17 TRBJ2-7 TRBV4-2 TGTGCCAGCAGCCAGGCCGTGGGCGGGAGTGGGTCCTACGAGCAGTACTTC CASSQAVGGSGSYEQYF
NA NA 16 TRBJ2-2 TRBV4-3 TGCGCCAGCAGCCAAATCGGACAAGGGGACACCGGGGAGCTGTTTTTT CASSQIGQGDTGELFF
NA once 15 TRBJ1-2 TRBV11-2 TGTGCCAGCAGTCCCGGGGTCGGGGATCACTATGGCTACACCTTC CASSPGVGDHYGYTF
NA NA 13 TRBJ1-1 TRBV25-1 TGTGCCAGCAGTGTCAATTTGAACACTGAAGCTTTCTTT CASSVNLNTEAFF
NA NA 16 TRBJ1-4 TRBV11-2 TGTGCCAGCAGCCCCCCGCCAGGGTCAACTAATGAAAAACTGTTTTTT CASSPPPGSTNEKLFF
TRBD1 once 14 TRBJ1-2 TRBV4-1 TGCGCCAGCAGTCGGACAGGGCGGGGGTATGGCTACACCTTC CASSRTGRGYGYTF
NA NA 14 TRBJ2-1 TRBV4-3 TGCGCCAGCAGCCAAGAGGACAGCTACAATGAGCAGTTCTTC CASSQEDSYNEQFF
TRBD2 NA 16 TRBJ2-1 TRBV9 TGTGCCAGCAGCGCTACCGGGACTAGCGGAGACAATGAGCAGTTCTTC CASSATGTSGDNEQFF
NA NA 14 TRBJ2-5 TRBV6-5 TGTGCCAGCAGAACCGGGACTTCTTCTAGTTCCCAGTACTTC CASRTGTSSSSQYF
TRBD1 NA 14 TRBJ1-5 TRBV18 TGTGCCAGCTCACCGGACAGGGGTGGTCAGCCCCAGCATTTT CASSPDRGGQPQHF
TRBD1 once 13 TRBJ2-7 TRBV5-8 TGTGCCAGCAGCCCGACAGGGACCTACGAGCAGTACTTC CASSPTGTYEQYF
NA NA 14 TRBJ2-2 TRBV6-6 TGTGCCAGCAGTTACCCGACAGAAACCGGGGAGCTGTTTTTT CASSYPTETGELFF
TRBD1 NA 15 TRBJ1-1 TRBV27 TGTGCCAGCAGTTTACCCCTAAGGGGGCTGGCTGAAGCTTTCTTT CASSLPLRGLAEAFF
TRBD2 NA 15 TRBJ2-7 TRBV30 TGTGCCTGGAGCGGTTCCGGGACTAGTATCTACGAGCAGTACTTC CAWSGSGTSIYEQYF
NA NA 16 TRBJ2-7 TRBV21-1 TGTGCCAGCAGCAACCCCACAGGGTCTGGCTCCTACGAGCAGTACTTC CASSNPTGSGSYEQYF
TRBD1 NA 14 TRBJ1-2 TRBV19 TGTGCCAGTAGTAGTCGACAGGGTCGATACGGCTACACCTTC CASSSRQGRYGYTF
TRBD1 NA 13 TRBJ1-2 TRBV29-1 TGCAGCGTTGACTCCTCAGGGGGGTATGGCTACACCTTC CSVDSSGGYGYTF
TRBD1 once 13 TRBJ1-2 TRBV6-1 TGTGCCGGCAGGGACAGGGGACTGCGGGGCTACACCTTC CAGRDRGLRGYTF
TRBD2 NA 15 TRBJ2-2 TRBV29-1 TGCAGCGTCGCAGGGACTAGCGGGAGCACCGGGGAGCTGTTTTTT CSVAGTSGSTGELFF
TRBD2 once 14 TRBJ2-1 TRBV5-1 TGCGCCACCACGGGACTAGCGGGAAGCAATGAGCAGTTCTTC CATTGLAGSNEQFF
TRBD1 NA 16 TRBJ2-7 TRBV4-3 TGCGCCAGCAGCCAAGCCCTAGACAGGGCGGGCAACGAGCAGTACTTC CASSQALDRAGNEQYF
NA NA 14 TRBJ1-2 TRBV6-5 TGTGCCAGCAGTTACGTACGGGGAGGCTATGGCTACACCTTC CASSYVRGGYGYTF
TRBD2 NA 14 TRBJ2-5 TRBV7-2 TGTGCCAGCAGCACTTCCGGGACTAGCGGGGCCCAGTACTTC CASSTSGTSGAQYF
TRBD2 NA 17 TRBJ2-3 TRBV9 TGTGCCAGCAGCGTCATAGCGGGAGGGCCTGGGGCAGATACGCAGTATTTT CASSVIAGGPGADTQYF
NA NA 13 TRBJ2-3 TRBV2 TGTGCCAGCCAGCCGGGAGTTGCAGATACGCAGTATTTT CASQPGVADTQYF
NA NA 16 TRBJ2-2 TRBV19 TGTGCCAGTAGACGCCCCCGGCGGGCGAACACCGGGGAGCTGTTTTTT CASRRPRRANTGELFF